These 6 T cell receptor beta chains originate from one sample sequenced in a study of T cell responses to AZD1222 COVID-19 vaccine. TCRdb's copy holds only in-frame clones and misses some; the assay was immunoSEQ multiplex PCR. The table shows under 200,000 clones, with approximately 90% occurring only once. The source material was peripheral blood, sampled 28 days after the second AZD1222 dose. These receptors were taken from an adult who received the AZD1222 COVID-19 vaccine.

V gene TRBV6-5 combines with J gene TRBJ2-5; 10 bases align to TRBD2. This CDR3 comprises 16 residues. CDR1 is MNHEY and CDR2 is SVGAGI in the germline V gene. Losses at the gene ends were 2 bases for V and 3 bases for J; bases not matched to a gene: 6. The DNA for the CDR3 is TGTGCCAGCAGTTACGGCAGCGGGGGGGCAAAAGAGACCCAGTACTTC. Translated: CASSYGSGGAKETQYF.

Written as DNA, the CDR3 is TGTGCCAGCAGCTGGAGGGGAGGGCCTGCGAGGGAGCAGTACTTC. Translating gives CASSWRGGPAREQYF. This chain joins TRBV7-2 and TRBJ2-7; 7 positions match TRBD2. V gave up 4 bases and J gave up 7 bases; unmatched junction bases: 13. The length of the CDR3 is 15 residues. Germline assignment: CDR1 SGHTA and CDR2 FQGNSA. The whole variable domain, remainder taken from reference TRBV7-2 and TRBJ2-7, is GAGVSQSPSNKVTEKGKDVELRCDPISGHTALYWYRQSLGQGLEFLIYFQGNSAPDKSGLPSDRFSAERTGGSVSTLTIQRTQQEDSAVYLCASSWRGGPAREQYFGPGTRLTVT.

The chain combines TRBV5-6 with TRBJ2-7; D is unresolved. CDR3 length equals 11 residues. V lost 4 bases and J lost 0, with 2 bases in between. The germline V gene has CDR1 SGHDT and CDR2 YYEEEE. The CDR3 spells CASSNSYEQYF. The CDR3 DNA reads TGTGCCAGCAGCAACTCCTACGAGCAGTACTTC.

Only one count was recorded for this clone. This chain joins TRBV9 and TRBJ2-7; 7 positions match TRBD1. The ends lost 3 bases at V and 7 bases at J; junction bases unmatched: 10. The CDR3 is 14 residues long. Germline V lookup: CDR1 SGDLS, CDR2 YYNGEE. In nucleotides, the CDR3 is TGTGCCAGCAGCGCGACAGGGACGATGCAGGAGCAGTACTTC. Its translation: CASSATGTMQEQYF. Variable domain in full (rest from reference TRBV9 and TRBJ2-7): DSGVTQTPKHLITATGQRVTLRCSPRSGDLSVYWYQQSLDQGLQFLIQYYNGEERAKGNILERFSAQQFPDLHSELNLSSLELGDSALYFCASSATGTMQEQYFGPGTRLTVT.

This chain's CDR3 is CASSRGGRTYNEQFF. The CDR3 DNA follows: TGTGCCAGCAGCCGGGGGGGGCGCACCTACAATGAGCAGTTCTTC. The chain recombines TRBV6-5 with TRBJ2-1; 8 positions match TRBD2. With 6 bases clipped from V and 2 bases from J, the junction kept 6 bases outside the gene matches. CDR1 is MNHEY and CDR2 is SVGAGI in the germline V gene. The CDR3 loop spans 15 amino acids.

The J gene is TRBJ2-2, the V gene TRBV19; no clear D. V lost 7 bases, J lost 1 base, and 7 bases lay in between. This CDR3 has 13 amino acids. Germline values: CDR1 LNHDA, CDR2 SQIVND (reference sequence). CDR3 in DNA: TGTGCCAGTACCGAGCGGAACACCGGGGAGCTGTTTTTT. It specifies CASTERNTGELFF.